Described below is a single TCR beta chain sequence and its context. Germline V gene lookup returns CDR1 SGDLS and CDR2 YYNGEE. Trimming shortened V by 5 bases and J by 2 bases, and 9 bases separated the two germline ends. The CDR3 length is 13 residues. This sample stems from a study of technical replicates of blood from four donors. Assay used: immunoSEQ multiplex PCR; TCRdb lists only in-frame clones, some missing. The data hold about 66,000 clones, with less than 98% observed a single time. The chain uses TRBV9 and TRBJ2-3; D perhaps matches TRBD1 (6 bases). The sequence derives from a human donor in good health. Sequenced material: T cells isolated from PBMCs. The DNA for the CDR3 is TGTGCCAGCAGATACAGGGACACAGATACGCAGTATTTT. Encoded protein: CASRYRDTDTQYF.